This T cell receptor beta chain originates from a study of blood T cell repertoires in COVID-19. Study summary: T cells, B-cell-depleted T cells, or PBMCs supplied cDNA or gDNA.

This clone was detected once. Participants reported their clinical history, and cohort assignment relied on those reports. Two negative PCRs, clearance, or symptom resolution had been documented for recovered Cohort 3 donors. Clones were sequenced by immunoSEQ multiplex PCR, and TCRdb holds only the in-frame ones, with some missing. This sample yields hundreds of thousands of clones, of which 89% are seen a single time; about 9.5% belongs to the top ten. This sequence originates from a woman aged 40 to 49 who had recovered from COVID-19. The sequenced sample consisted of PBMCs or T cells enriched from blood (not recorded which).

The chain's CDR3 is CASSLIAGGQNEQFF. CDR3 DNA: TGTGCCAGCAGCTTAATAGCGGGGGGCCAAAATGAGCAGTTCTTC. This chain joins TRBV7-3 and TRBJ2-1, with 10 bases lining up with TRBD2. The CDR3 totals 15 residues. The junction had 4 bases not matched to a gene; V was cut back by 1 base and J by 7 bases. CDR1 is SGHTA, CDR2 FQGTGA, per germline. The variable domain in full, completed from reference TRBV7-3 and TRBJ2-1, reads GAGVSQTPSNKVTEKGKYVELRCDPISGHTALYWYRQSLGQGPEFLIYFQGTGAADDSGLPNDRFFAVRPEGSVSTLKIQRTERGDSAVYLCASSLIAGGQNEQFFGPGTRLTVL.